This T cell receptor (beta chain) derives from a study of T-cell reconstitution after alpha-beta-depleted transplantation in children. About this clonotype itself: Its antigen is currently unknown. Compared with germline, one end of the junction differs, possibly owing to a read error.

The CDR3 has 16 residues. The V gene's germline CDR1 is SGHTA and CDR2 FQGNSA. Preparing the TCRbeta library involved the use of unique molecular identifiers. TCRdb reprocessed the PCR reads via MiXCR and lists one record per CDR3 protein. Of about 870,000 distinct CDR3 sequences listed, around 15% were seen once; the top ten hold around 4.5%. Notes on the study in general: T-cell counts and diversity at one year following transplant were attributed mainly to newly produced T cells. Several patients had high TCRbeta diversity at day 60; it came from surviving recipient T cells and thymic progenitors. Reportedly, roughly two months post-transplant, alpha-beta T cells arose from several hundred expanded graft clones.

The chain couples TRBV7-2 to TRBJ2-2, with 12 bases aligning to TRBD2. Sequencing used PBMCs, mostly from graft donor cells, obtained 360 days after TCRalphabeta/CD19-depleted stem cell transplant. The source of this sequence is a male patient younger than 18 who had a stem cell transplant for acute lymphoblastic leukemia, so the T cells may come from the graft donor. The CDR3 here is CASSLWTSGNTGEPFF. CDR3 DNA sequence: TGTGCCAGCAGCTTATGGACTAGCGGGAACACCGGGGAGCCGTTTTTT.